A single sample gave rise to the 15 T cell receptor beta chains below, sequenced in a study of identifying expanded T cells in peripheral blood. Sequencing used immunoSEQ multiplex PCR; TCRdb keeps in-frame clones, though not all of them. The table records about 89,000 clones, approximately 83% of them present only once. The sample taken for sequencing was blood. The source of these receptors is a person between 18 and 75 years old in good health.

The chain recombines TRBV18 with TRBJ1-2; 7 bases are shared with TRBD1. V lost 0 bases and J lost 6; bases outside the gene matches: 10. The germline gives CDR1 KGHSH, CDR2 LQKENI. The CDR3 totals 16 residues. The CDR3 protein is CASSPPIRTGPHGYTF. In DNA form, the CDR3 reads TGTGCCAGCTCACCACCGATAAGGACAGGCCCCCATGGCTACACCTTC.

The chain combines TRBV11-3 with TRBJ1-5; maybe TRBD1 (5 bases). The CDR3 spans 13 residues. V was shortened by 0 bases and J by 7 bases, with 7 bases between the two germline ends. The V gene's germline CDR1 is SGHNT and CDR2 YENEEA. CDR3 DNA sequence: TGTGCCAGCAGCTTAGAAGAGGGGCAGCCCCAGCATTTT. This translates into CASSLEEGQPQHF.

The V call is TRBV6-1, the J call TRBJ1-3; D is ambiguous. The CDR3 totals 15 residues. V was cut by 3 bases and J by 0 bases, with 9 bases left in between. CDR1 is MNHNS, CDR2 SASEGT, per germline. The CDR3 protein is CASSDLAPSGNTIYF. CDR3 DNA sequence: TGTGCCAGCAGTGACCTAGCCCCCTCTGGAAACACCATATATTTT.

The chain couples TRBV7-8 to TRBJ2-7; D remains unclear. The CDR3 sequence is 11 residues long. The ends were cut back, 3 bases at V and 2 bases at J, with 2 bases in the middle. Germline V gives CDR1 SGHVS, CDR2 FQNEAQ. This CDR3 reads CASSFAYEQYF. CDR3 DNA: TGTGCCAGCAGCTTCGCCTACGAGCAGTACTTC.

The chain couples TRBV4-1 to TRBJ2-7; 8 bases fit TRBD2. J was trimmed by 5 bases and V by 5 bases; bases with no gene match: 11. Germline CDR1 and CDR2: MGHRA and YSYEKL. This CDR3 is 15 amino acids long. CDR3 in amino acids: CASSLRLAPGHEQYF. CDR3 sequence (DNA): TGCGCCAGCAGCTTAAGACTAGCGCCGGGACACGAGCAGTACTTC.

There are a few counts of this clone. V usage is TRBV21-1 and J usage is TRBJ2-7; the table's TRBD2 call for D was not verified on the DNA. TRBV21-1 is a known pseudogene. This CDR3 comprises 14 residues. The CDR3 here is CASSKRGGGYEQYF. CDR3 in DNA: TGTGCCAGCAGCAAAAGGGGAGGTGGCTACGAGCAGTACTTC.

V is TRBV7-8 and J is TRBJ2-5; TRBD2 might be the D (6 bases). Deletions cut 4 bases from V and 4 bases from J, with 16 bases between. CDR1 SGHVS and CDR2 FQNEAQ come from the germline V gene. The CDR3 spans 15 residues. Here the CDR3 DNA reads TGTGCCAGCAGCTCGGCGGGGTTCAGCAGAGAGACCCAGTACTTC. Amino acid sequence: CASSSAGFSRETQYF.

The chain joins TRBV29-1 to TRBJ2-6; no clear D gene. The CDR3 has 17 amino acids. Germline V lookup: CDR1 SQVTM, CDR2 ANQGSEA. V was pared by 5 bases and J by 5 bases, with 22 bases between. This CDR3 reads CSVWSYSIQSRANVLTF. CDR3 DNA: TGCAGCGTTTGGAGCTATAGCATACAAAGTCGGGCCAACGTCCTGACTTTC.

The sample holds a few counts of this clone. This rearrangement joins TRBV6-5 to TRBJ1-1; D is unresolved. Trimming cost V 1 base and J 1 base, with 4 bases left between them. Germline V gives CDR1 MNHEY, CDR2 SVGAGI. The CDR3 has 13 residues. The CDR3 DNA sequence: TGTGCCAGCAGTTACTATGGGAACACTGAAGCTTTCTTT. Its translation is CASSYYGNTEAFF.

The chain joins TRBV7-9 to TRBJ2-2; TRBD2 is a possible D gene (5 bases). Germline lookup yields CDR1 SEHNR and CDR2 FQNEAQ (reference sequence). V lost 8 bases and J 4 bases, leaving 17 bases between the germline ends. The CDR3 extends over 15 amino acids. The CDR3 sequence: CASRLIKAGTGELFF. The CDR3 DNA reads TGTGCCAGCCGCCTTATCAAGGCGGGCACCGGGGAGCTGTTTTTT.

The gene calls are TRBV5-1 and TRBJ1-2, with D uncertain. Germline assignment: CDR1 SGHRS and CDR2 YFSETQ. This CDR3 has 13 amino acids. Between the trimmed V and J ends, which lost 0 bases and 4 bases, there was a span of 7 bases. The CDR3 loop is CASSLGEGYGYTF. CDR3 nucleotides: TGCGCCAGCAGCTTGGGGGAGGGCTATGGCTACACCTTC.

The chain carries TRBV5-4 and TRBJ1-3; D remains ambiguous. CDR1 SGHNT and CDR2 YYREEE come from the germline V gene (reference sequence). The CDR3 runs to 16 residues. V was shortened by 0 bases and J by 2 bases, with 12 bases between the two germline ends. The CDR3 DNA is TGTGCCAGCAGCTTGGCTCTCGGCCGTCCTGGAAACACCATATATTTT. This translates into CASSLALGRPGNTIYF.

This sequence joins TRBV6-5 and TRBJ1-6, with D perhaps matching TRBD1 (5 bases). The ends were cut back, 5 bases at V and 14 bases at J, with 19 bases in the middle. Per the germline V gene, CDR1 is MNHEY and CDR2 is SVGAGI. The CDR3 runs 14 residues. CDR3 nucleotides: TGTGCCAGCAGTGACTTCTCCAGGGCCGGGACCCTCCACTTT. It translates to CASSDFSRAGTLHF.

The V call is TRBV4-1, the J call TRBJ2-1; 7 nucleotides line up with TRBD2. The CDR3 contains 16 residues. Per the germline V gene, CDR1 is MGHRA and CDR2 is YSYEKL. V shed 4 bases and J 6 bases; nucleotides not matched to a gene: 12. The CDR3 region has the DNA TGCGCCAGCAGCCCCCCCGGGACTACCTATGGCAATGAGCAGTTCTTC. Translated: CASSPPGTTYGNEQFF.

Only one count was recorded for this clone. This chain joins TRBV2 and TRBJ1-1; D remains unclear. The CDR3 spans 14 residues. Germline CDR1 SNHLY, CDR2 FYNNEI. V shed 2 bases and J shed 1 base, with 8 bases lying between them. CDR3 bases: TGTGCCAGCAGTGAAAGAAGCCGGAACACTGAAGCTTTCTTT. This gives the protein CASSERSRNTEAFF.